These 11 T cell receptor beta chains originate from one sample sequenced in a study of T cell responses to AZD1222 COVID-19 vaccine. Clones were sequenced by immunoSEQ multiplex PCR, and TCRdb holds only the in-frame ones, with some missing. In the table there are fewer than 90,000 clones, approximately 90% of which are singletons. This sample comprised peripheral blood, obtained on day 0 of AZD1222 vaccination. These receptors came from an adult in good health.

This clone was seen once. In DNA, the CDR3 is TGTGCCAGCAGTCGACAGGGAACCGCAACTAATGAAAAACTGTTTTTT. It encodes CASSRQGTATNEKLFF. The chain combines TRBV6-6 with TRBJ1-4, with 7 bases lining up with TRBD1. J lost 0 bases, V lost 5 bases, and 6 bases had no gene match. The CDR3 loop spans 16 amino acids. Per the germline V gene, CDR1 is MNHNY and CDR2 is SVGAGI (reference sequence).

The rearrangement links TRBV29-1 to TRBJ1-1; 8 bases are shared with TRBD1. Germline V CDR1 and CDR2: SQVTM, ANQGSEA. There are 14 residues in the CDR3. V was pared by 5 bases and J by 1 base, with 6 bases of the junction left unmatched. CDR3 coding DNA: TGCAGCGTTAACCGCGGGACAGGGAACACTGAAGCTTTCTTT. Translation gives CSVNRGTGNTEAFF.

This chain links TRBV25-1 with TRBJ2-1, with TRBD2 as a possible D gene (5 bases). Germline V CDR1 and CDR2: MGHDK, SYGVNS. V was shortened by 0 bases and J by 6 bases, with 9 bases between the two germline ends. The CDR3 runs to 14 residues. The CDR3 loop reads CASSEYGGVNEQFF. In DNA form, the CDR3 reads TGTGCCAGCAGTGAATATGGAGGCGTCAATGAGCAGTTCTTC.

The rearrangement uses TRBV5-1 and TRBJ1-2; 9 nucleotides line up with TRBD1. Germline V gene data show CDR1 as SGHRS and CDR2 as YFSETQ. CDR3 size: 13 residues. The ends lost 3 bases at V and 7 bases at J; junction bases unmatched: 4. The CDR3 region is CASSSDRGSGYTF. As DNA, the CDR3 is TGCGCCAGCAGCTCTGACAGGGGGTCTGGCTACACCTTC.

The V gene is TRBV14, the J gene TRBJ1-2; possibly TRBD1 for D (5 bases). The CDR3 totals 14 residues. Trimming pared 4 bases from V and 5 bases from J, leaving 14 bases between. CDR1 is SGHDN and CDR2 is FVKESK in the germline V gene. CDR3 nucleotide sequence: TGTGCCAGCAGCCCTCGAGGGGTGTTTTATGGCTACACCTTC. As protein: CASSPRGVFYGYTF.

This clone came up once. The chain is built from TRBV29-1 and TRBJ2-7; 10 positions match TRBD1. The junction had 6 bases not matched to a gene; V was cut back by 6 bases and J by 4 bases. The CDR3 contains 13 residues. From germline, CDR1 is SQVTM and CDR2 ANQGSEA. The chain's CDR3 is CSVGTGAWYEQYF. The CDR3 DNA sequence: TGCAGCGTAGGGACAGGGGCCTGGTACGAGCAGTACTTC.

The rearrangement links TRBV7-9 to TRBJ2-7; 8 nucleotides match TRBD1. This CDR3 is built from 15 residues. Germline V lookup: CDR1 SEHNR, CDR2 FQNEAQ (reference sequence). V was pared by 7 bases and J by 0 bases, with 8 bases of the junction left unmatched. The CDR3 protein is CASNPGTGSSYEQYF. CDR3 in DNA: TGTGCCAGCAACCCCGGGACAGGCAGCTCCTACGAGCAGTACTTC.

The CDR3 DNA sequence: TGTGCCAGCAGAGCACTAGCGGGTAACACCGGGGAGCTGTTTTTT. Its translation is CASRALAGNTGELFF. The chain couples TRBV6-5 to TRBJ2-2; TRBD2 agrees at 9 bases. With 6 bases clipped from V and 2 bases from J, the junction kept 4 bases outside the gene matches. Germline CDR1 reads MNHEY; CDR2 reads SVGAGI. The length of the CDR3 is 15 residues.

V is TRBV10-2 and J is TRBJ1-1; TRBD1 matches 8 bases. V gave up 6 bases and J gave up 4 bases; unmatched junction bases: 4. There are 13 residues in the CDR3. Germline CDR1 WSHSY, CDR2 SAAADI. CDR3 nucleotide sequence: TGCGCCAGCAGCGTACAGGGGGGCACTGAAGCTTTCTTT. It encodes CASSVQGGTEAFF.

This clone occurred once. The chain combines TRBV24-1 with TRBJ2-5; D is perhaps TRBD1 or TRBD2 (7 bases each). The germline V gene has CDR1 KGHDR and CDR2 SFDVKD. The V end was cut by 3 bases, the J end by 5 bases, with 15 bases between. This CDR3 contains 15 residues. The CDR3, as DNA: TGTGCCACCAGTGATACCAGACAGGGAGGGGAGACCCAGTACTTC. It specifies CATSDTRQGGETQYF.

The gene calls are TRBV12-3 or TRBV12-4 and TRBJ1-2; weak D call: TRBD1 (5 bases). Trimming removed 5 bases at V and 4 bases at J, with 8 bases between. The CDR3 runs to 12 residues. DNA for the CDR3: TGTGCCAGCAGTGCCGGGGCCTATGGCTACACCTTC. Its translation is CASSAGAYGYTF.